This note documents a single T cell receptor beta chain sequence. Its target is not known. The data stem from a study of cytomegalovirus exposure and HLA in healthy donors. Points from the study as a whole: For TCR beta chains, V- and J-gene trimming was later linked to a missense DCLRE1C variant.

Per the germline V gene, CDR1 is SGHDT and CDR2 is YYEEEE. CDR3 length: 13 residues. V was cut by 1 base and J by 3 bases, with 5 bases left in between. PCR employed 60 Vbeta and 13 Jbeta primers. TCRdb's copy holds only in-frame clones and misses some; the assay was immunoSEQ multiplex PCR. The sample contains 85,000 to 100,000 clones, around 80% of which appear only once. The source material was PBMCs. The clonotype comes from a woman in her fifties or sixties in good health and CMV-seronegative. This chain joins TRBV5-6 and TRBJ2-1; no reliable D call. In DNA, the CDR3 is TGTGCCAGCAGCTTGTCCCACTACAATGAGCAGTTCTTC. Its protein product is CASSLSHYNEQFF.